The clone carrying this T cell receptor beta chain was seen a few times. Its antigen is not identified. The source of the sample is a study of T-cell memory formation after mild COVID-19. MiXCR, run by TCRdb on the 5' RACE reads, gives a single entry per CDR3 protein. Of about 120,000 distinct CDR3 sequences in the sample, 22% are singletons; the top ten hold approximately 41%. The CDR3 contains 16 residues. The germline gives CDR1 ENHRY, CDR2 SYGVKD. The V end was cut by 4 bases, the J end by 4 bases, with 16 bases between. Study observations and caveats: Clones shrinking between day 15 and 85 showed a balanced CD4/CD8 split, and those that grew later tilted toward CD4+. Those CD4+ clones that contracted were mainly in CM and EM (CD8+ ones in EMRA).

The J gene is TRBJ2-2, the V gene TRBV10-3; perhaps TRBD2 as D (6 bases). The sequenced sample consisted of PBMCs or a T cell subset sorted from them (not recorded which). The TCR sequence derives from a man aged 18 to 35 who had mild COVID-19 (a few samples of this study predate the infection). Cell type and time point are not known. CDR3: CAISAGTVRSTGELFF. CDR3 nucleotides: TGTGCCATCAGTGCAGGGACTGTTCGGAGCACCGGGGAGCTGTTTTTT.